One and the same sample provided the 28 T cell receptor beta chains below, sequenced in a study of T cell repertoires in cytomegalovirus infection. Antigens of these TCRs are unknown. TCRdb re-called the reads through MiXCR, storing one row per CDR3 protein. The data show roughly 310,000 distinct CDR3 sequences, under 35% seen once. The sequences come from cultured PBMCs, collected from culture after CMV antigen stimulation. The source is a human donor in good health (CMV status not recorded). Some clones in this sample may be carry-over from other donors' samples.

The genes are TRBV11-2 and TRBJ1-1, with 11 bases matching TRBD1. The CDR3 is 15 residues long. V shed 4 bases, J shed 6 bases, and the junction held 7 bases outside the gene matches. In germline, CDR1 is SGHAT, CDR2 FQNNGV. The CDR3 sequence: CASSSGDRGTAEAFF. CDR3 in DNA: TGTGCCAGCAGCTCCGGGGACAGGGGGACGGCTGAAGCTTTCTTT.

This clonotype was seen a few times. V gene TRBV2 combines with J gene TRBJ1-1; the D gene is possibly TRBD1 (5 bases). With 11 bases removed from V and 2 bases from J, the gap between germline ends came to 21 bases. Germline V lookup: CDR1 SNHLY, CDR2 FYNNEI. The CDR3 loop spans 15 amino acids. The CDR3 sequence: CAGRRDGSPNTEAFF. Here the CDR3 DNA reads TGTGCCGGAAGAAGGGACGGCAGCCCTAACACTGAAGCTTTCTTT.

The rearrangement links TRBV7-8 to TRBJ2-3; D perhaps matches TRBD2 (5 bases). The CDR3 loop spans 16 amino acids. The V and J ends lost 1 base and 4 bases respectively, with 15 bases between them. Germline CDR1 and CDR2: SGHVS and FQNEAQ. The CDR3 is CASSLGKERISDTQYF. The CDR3 DNA sequence: TGTGCCAGCAGCTTAGGAAAAGAGCGGATCTCAGATACGCAGTATTTT.

The chain couples TRBV28 to TRBJ2-5, with 14 bases identical to TRBD2. The CDR3 totals 16 residues. Trimming cost V 10 bases and J 4 bases; bases outside gene matches: 11. CDR1 is MDHEN, CDR2 SYDVKM, per germline. CDR3 DNA sequence: TGTGCCACTACCCACCCAGGGACTAGCGGGAGAGAGACCCAGTACTTC. Its translation is CATTHPGTSGRETQYF.

This clonotype was counted between two and nine times. J is TRBJ2-1 and V is TRBV19; 9 bases map to TRBD2. Germline V lookup: CDR1 LNHDA, CDR2 SQIVND (reference sequence). The CDR3 covers 17 residues. Trimming at V came to 3 bases and at J to 8 bases, leaving 14 bases not matched to a gene. In DNA form, the CDR3 reads TGTGCCAGTAGTATCGAGCCGGAGACTAGCGGAGGCTATGAGCAGTTCTTC. The encoded protein is CASSIEPETSGGYEQFF.

This chain uses TRBV27 with TRBJ1-5; TRBD1 agrees at 7 bases. CDR3 length: 15 amino acids. J lost 5 bases, V lost 2 bases, and 6 bases had no gene match. Germline V gives CDR1 MNHEY, CDR2 SMNVEV (reference sequence). CDR3 DNA sequence: TGTGCCAGCAGTTTACGGGGGACAGCGGATCAGCCCCAGCATTTT. It yields the protein CASSLRGTADQPQHF.

In this sample, this clonotype turned up a few times. The CDR3 is CASSLDEPPGYTF. DNA of the CDR3: TGTGCCAGCAGTTTGGACGAACCCCCTGGCTACACCTTC. This chain joins TRBV28 and TRBJ1-2; D gene uncertain. This CDR3 is 13 amino acids long. Trimming removed 3 bases from V and 7 bases from J, with 12 bases in between. Germline CDR1 and CDR2: MDHEN and SYDVKM.

The sample holds a few counts of this clonotype. CDR3 in DNA: TGTGCCAGCAGTGAACGGGACAGGAAGTGGGGGAACACTGAAGCTTTCTTT. Its protein is CASSERDRKWGNTEAFF. The gene calls are TRBV25-1 and TRBJ1-1; 8 bases agree with TRBD1. V lost 2 bases to trimming and J lost 1 base; unmatched junction nucleotides: 9. The germline gives CDR1 MGHDK, CDR2 SYGVNS. This CDR3 has 17 residues.

The chain couples TRBV19 to TRBJ1-1; 8 bases align to TRBD1. Per germline, CDR1 LNHDA and CDR2 SQIVND (reference sequence). The CDR3 has 18 residues. V was clipped by 4 bases and J by 1 base; unmatched bases: 14. The CDR3: CASSSSLRTGWGNTEAFF. CDR3 nucleotides: TGTGCCAGTAGTAGCAGCCTTCGGACAGGGTGGGGGAACACTGAAGCTTTCTTT. Based on the CDR3 plus reference TRBV19 and TRBJ1-1, the full variable domain is DGGITQSPKYLFRKEGQNVTLSCEQNLNHDAMYWYRQDPGQGLRLIYYSQIVNDFQKGDIAEGYSVSREKKESFPLTVTSAQKNPTAFYLCASSSSLRTGWGNTEAFFGQGTRLTVV.

This clonotype turned up a few times. This chain uses TRBV6-5 with TRBJ2-4; D is ambiguous. The CDR3 loop spans 15 amino acids. Per germline, CDR1 MNHEY and CDR2 SVGAGI. With 2 bases removed from V and 0 bases from J, the gap between germline ends came to 8 bases. As DNA, the CDR3 is TGTGCCAGCAGTTACAGGTCTTTAGCCAAAAACATTCAGTACTTC. It codes for CASSYRSLAKNIQYF.

This clonotype was seen a few times. The chain recombines TRBV7-2 with TRBJ1-5; D possibly corresponds to TRBD1 (5 bases). This CDR3 region has 15 residues. V lost 5 bases, J lost 4 bases, and 15 bases lay in between. CDR1 is SGHTA and CDR2 is FQGNSA in the germline V gene. The CDR3 sequence is CASSIPDSLNQPQHF. The CDR3 nucleotides read TGTGCCAGCAGCATACCCGACAGCCTTAATCAGCCCCAGCATTTT.

There are a few counts of this clonotype. The genes are TRBV19 and TRBJ1-1, with TRBD1 matching over 8 bases. From germline, CDR1 is LNHDA and CDR2 SQIVND (reference sequence). The CDR3 contains 18 residues. The ends lost 10 bases at V and 0 bases at J; junction bases unmatched: 19. The CDR3 DNA sequence: TGTGCCACCCGAGCAGGGACAGGAATTTTCCTAATGAACACTGAAGCTTTCTTT. Its translation is CATRAGTGIFLMNTEAFF. The variable domain in full, with the rest retrieved from reference TRBV19 and TRBJ1-1, is DGGITQSPKYLFRKEGQNVTLSCEQNLNHDAMYWYRQDPGQGLRLIYYSQIVNDFQKGDIAEGYSVSREKKESFPLTVTSAQKNPTAFYLCATRAGTGIFLMNTEAFFGQGTRLTVV.

This clonotype was seen a few times. The genes are TRBV28 and TRBJ2-1, with TRBD2 identical over 11 bases. Trimming removed 0 bases from V and 0 bases from J; junction bases left unmatched: 7. The CDR3 runs 19 residues. Germline loops: CDR1 MDHEN, CDR2 SYDVKM. The CDR3 here is CASSLWIRTSGPSYNEQFF. The CDR3 DNA follows: TGTGCCAGCAGTTTATGGATTCGGACTAGCGGGCCCTCCTACAATGAGCAGTTCTTC.

This clonotype was seen only a few times. The chain combines TRBV12-3 or TRBV12-4 with TRBJ1-2, with 7 nucleotides matching TRBD1. V shed 7 bases, J shed 0 bases, and the junction held 5 bases outside the gene matches. The CDR3 is 14 residues long. The CDR3 bases are TGTGCCAGCAATGGACAGGAGTCTAACTATGGCTACACCTTC. It yields the protein CASNGQESNYGYTF.

This clonotype was observed at least ten times. CDR3 in DNA: TGCGCCAGCAGCCAAGGTACAGCAAACACTGAAGCTTTCTTT. Residues: CASSQGTANTEAFF. V gene TRBV4-1 combines with J gene TRBJ1-1, with D hard to call. From germline, CDR1 is MGHRA and CDR2 YSYEKL. V was pared by 1 base and J by 2 bases, with 8 bases between. This CDR3 has 14 residues.

The V gene is TRBV12-3 or TRBV12-4, the J gene TRBJ2-7, with D unresolved. Deletions cut 0 bases from V and 2 bases from J, with 11 bases between. The CDR3 consists of 15 residues. CDR3 nucleotide sequence: TGTGCCAGCAGTTTAGCGTCAGGCAATCCCTACGAGCAGTACTTC. Translation gives CASSLASGNPYEQYF.

The chain has TRBV6-6 and TRBJ2-3; D remains unclear. This CDR3 comprises 16 residues. V was clipped by 2 bases and J by 0 bases, with 12 bases between them. Per germline, CDR1 MNHNY and CDR2 SVGAGI (reference sequence). Written as DNA, the CDR3 is TGTGCCAGCAGTTACGAGTCGGGCCTAAGCACAGATACGCAGTATTTT. Encoded protein: CASSYESGLSTDTQYF.

The table lists this clonotype with many counts. V and J are TRBV20-1 and TRBJ2-1; D might be TRBD2 (6 bases). Per germline, CDR1 DFQATT and CDR2 SNEGSKA (reference sequence). V was clipped by 6 bases and J by 4 bases, with 16 bases between them. This CDR3 region has 14 residues. The CDR3 coding sequence is TGCAGTGCAAATACGGGAGCCAGGTACAATGAGCAGTTCTTC. Translation gives CSANTGARYNEQFF.

This clonotype appeared a few times. V gene TRBV7-2 combines with J gene TRBJ2-1; 8 bases are shared with TRBD2. Trimming at V came to 1 base and at J to 9 bases, leaving 5 bases not matched to a gene. The CDR3 contains 14 residues. Germline CDR1 SGHTA, CDR2 FQGNSA. The chain's CDR3 is CASSLGAGGPEQFF. CDR3 DNA: TGTGCCAGCAGCTTAGGGGCGGGAGGCCCTGAGCAGTTCTTC. The variable domain in full, completed from reference TRBV7-2 and TRBJ2-1, reads GAGVSQSPSNKVTEKGKDVELRCDPISGHTALYWYRQSLGQGLEFLIYFQGNSAPDKSGLPSDRFSAERTGGSVSTLTIQRTQQEDSAVYLCASSLGAGGPEQFFGPGTRLTVL.

The chain combines TRBV7-3 with TRBJ1-1; the D is unclear. This CDR3 contains 14 residues. CDR1 and CDR2 (germline): SGHTA, FQGTGA. V lost 0 bases, J lost 2 bases, and 7 bases lay in between. The DNA for the CDR3 is TGTGCCAGCAGCTTAACTATGACTAACACTGAAGCTTTCTTT. As protein: CASSLTMTNTEAFF.

This clonotype appeared a single time. The chain joins TRBV12-3 or TRBV12-4 to TRBJ1-5; 7 nucleotides align to TRBD1. The CDR3 loop spans 14 amino acids. Germline trimming cut 6 bases from V and 2 bases from J; bases unmatched to any gene: 4. CDR3 nucleotide sequence: TGTGCCAGCAGGACAGGGCTCGGCAATCAGCCCCAGCATTTT. Protein product: CASRTGLGNQPQHF.

The chain links TRBV6-5 to TRBJ1-5, with D possibly matching TRBD1 (5 bases). V was trimmed by 5 bases and J by 7 bases, leaving 12 bases between them. The germline V gene has CDR1 MNHEY and CDR2 SVGAGI. CDR3 length equals 13 residues. The CDR3 spells CASSRTGEQPQHF. The CDR3 nucleotides are TGTGCCAGCAGTCGTACAGGCGAACAGCCCCAGCATTTT.

This clonotype has only a few counts. The rearrangement uses TRBV11-2 and TRBJ2-3, with D tentatively TRBD2 (6 bases). Germline V gives CDR1 SGHAT, CDR2 FQNNGV. The CDR3 has 17 residues. The V and J ends lost 1 base and 6 bases respectively, with 20 bases between them. The CDR3 DNA is TGTGCCAGCAGCTTAGGCCGTTCACTAGCCAGACCTGATACGCAGTATTTT. Translation: CASSLGRSLARPDTQYF. The variable domain in full, completed from reference TRBV11-2 and TRBJ2-3, reads EAGVAQSPRYKIIEKRQSVAFWCNPISGHATLYWYQQILGQGPKLLIQFQNNGVVDDSQLPKDRFSAERLKGVDSTLKIQPAKLEDSAVYLCASSLGRSLARPDTQYFGPGTRLTVL.

This clonotype has more than one count but fewer than ten. The chain joins TRBV12-3 or TRBV12-4 to TRBJ1-5, with D unclear. V lost 6 bases and J lost 6, with 15 bases in between. CDR3 length: 14 residues. CDR3 nucleotide sequence: TGTGCCAGCAGCAGCAATCCACGGAGTCAGCCCCAGCATTTT. Its translation is CASSSNPRSQPQHF.

The table lists this clonotype with many counts. The chain links TRBV12-3 or TRBV12-4 to TRBJ1-1, with unresolved D. Trimming shortened V by 3 bases and J by 5 bases, and 7 bases separated the two germline ends. The CDR3 runs to 12 residues. CDR3 DNA sequence: TGTGCCAGCAGTTTCTCGGGTACTGAAGCTTTCTTT. This translates into CASSFSGTEAFF.

This clonotype turned up a few times. The chain couples TRBV7-2 to TRBJ2-3; 12 bases line up with TRBD2. This CDR3 comprises 17 residues. The ends lost 5 bases at V and 10 bases at J; junction bases unmatched: 16. Germline V gene data show CDR1 as SGHTA and CDR2 as FQGNSA. CDR3 protein: CASSPRGASGGAEAQYF. CDR3 coding DNA: TGTGCCAGCAGCCCCCGTGGGGCTAGCGGGGGGGCCGAAGCGCAGTATTTT.

This clonotype was seen ten or more times. V usage is TRBV7-6 and J usage is TRBJ2-7, with 7 bases aligning to TRBD2. Per germline, CDR1 SGHVS and CDR2 FNYEAQ. Trimming cost V 1 base and J 0 bases; bases outside gene matches: 3. The CDR3 is 15 amino acids. The CDR3 DNA reads TGTGCCAGCAGCTTAGTTGGGACTACCTCCTACGAGCAGTACTTC. This sequence encodes CASSLVGTTSYEQYF.

The chain carries TRBV5-1 and TRBJ1-1; D gene uncertain. V lost 1 base and J 4 bases, leaving 14 bases between the germline ends. CDR3 length: 15 amino acids. Germline-derived CDR1 and CDR2 are SGHRS and YFSETQ. CDR3 coding DNA: TGCGCCAGCAGCTTGAATGTTCAGTCCGGCACTGAAGCTTTCTTT. It is translated as CASSLNVQSGTEAFF.